This T cell receptor beta chain stems from a study of blood T cell repertoires in COVID-19. V was pared by 0 bases and J by 3 bases, with 13 bases between. Germline CDR1 is SGHRS and CDR2 is YFSETQ. The CDR3 loop spans 16 amino acids. Here immunoSEQ multiplex PCR was the method, and the copy in TCRdb shows in-frame clones only, minus some. The table includes approximately 96,000 clones, about 95% detected once. The chain joins TRBV5-1 to TRBJ2-1; tentative D call: TRBD1 (5 bases). Sequenced: peripheral blood. The TCR comes from a human donor with active COVID-19. The donor label of this sample is uncertain. In DNA form, the CDR3 reads TGCGCCAGCAGCTTGGGGGCAGGGAAGATCTACAATGAGCAGTTCTTC. This translates into CASSLGAGKIYNEQFF.